Presented here are 18 T cell receptor beta chains from one specimen sequenced in a study of T-cell reconstitution after alpha-beta-depleted transplantation in children. TCRbeta library construction was performed incorporating unique molecular identifiers. Each CDR3 protein is one row after TCRdb ran MiXCR on the PCR reads. The data hold hundreds of thousands of distinct CDR3 sequences, with roughly 23% observed a single time. Source: PBMCs, mostly from graft donor cells, taken 360 days after TCRalphabeta/CD19-depleted stem cell transplant. These receptors were taken from a boy less than two years old who had a stem cell transplant for acute myeloid leukemia, so the T cells may come from the graft donor.

V usage is TRBV18 and J usage is TRBJ1-1; no clear D. The CDR3 spans 14 residues. The germline V gene encodes CDR1 KGHSH and CDR2 LQKENI. V lost 3 bases and J lost 4, with 12 bases in between. The CDR3 DNA reads as TGTGCCAGCTCACCTAGGGCGCGGGGCACTGAAGCTTTCTTT. Protein: CASSPRARGTEAFF.

The chain joins TRBV24-1 to TRBJ2-2, with a tentative D call TRBD1 (6 bases). Per germline, CDR1 KGHDR and CDR2 SFDVKD. This CDR3 spans 15 amino acids. V dropped 5 bases and J dropped 4 bases, with 13 bases sitting between them. In DNA form, the CDR3 reads TGTGCCACCAGTGGGGTGGGGGCCTCCACCGGGGAGCTGTTTTTT. This encodes CATSGVGASTGELFF.

The sample holds many counts of this clonotype. The V and J genes are TRBV12-3 or TRBV12-4 and TRBJ1-2; no clear D. The length of the CDR3 is 13 residues. The ends were cut back, 6 bases at V and 7 bases at J, with 15 bases in the middle. In nucleotides, the CDR3 is TGTGCCAGCAGCACGAGGGCCCTGGGTGGCTACACCTTC. Translated, it gives CASSTRALGGYTF.

This chain links TRBV29-1 with TRBJ2-3; perhaps D is TRBD1 or TRBD2 (5 bases each). Germline assignment: CDR1 SQVTM and CDR2 ANQGSEA. The CDR3 has 13 residues. V was trimmed by 5 bases and J by 3 bases, leaving 12 bases between them. CDR3 sequence: CSVLPGGTDTQYF. The CDR3 coding sequence is TGCAGCGTTTTACCTGGGGGAACAGATACGCAGTATTTT.

Concerning this clonotype: This CDR3 is missing its conserved last phenylalanine or tryptophan, likely due to a read error. V and J are TRBV6-5 and TRBJ1-1; no clear D gene. The CDR3 spans 11 residues. V was cut by 6 bases and J by 1 base, with 3 bases left in between. In germline, CDR1 is MNHEY, CDR2 SVGAGI. In DNA form, the CDR3 reads TGTGCCAGCAGAACGAACACTGAAGCTTTCTGT. Translated, it gives CASRTNTEAFC.

This CDR3 is CSAPKDLSTDTQYF. The CDR3 nucleotides read TGCAGTGCTCCGAAAGACCTGAGCACAGATACGCAGTATTTT. The chain has TRBV20-1 and TRBJ2-3; D unclear. V lost 5 bases, J lost 0 bases, and 12 bases lay in between. Germline CDR1 reads DFQATT; CDR2 reads SNEGSKA (reference sequence). CDR3 length: 14 residues.

This clonotype came up many times. The chain links TRBV29-1 to TRBJ1-1, with 8 bases identical to TRBD1. The junction had 2 bases not matched to a gene; V was cut back by 4 bases and J by 1 base. Per the germline V gene, CDR1 is SQVTM and CDR2 is ANQGSEA. The CDR3 consists of 13 residues. The CDR3: CSVVQGANTEAFF. As DNA, the CDR3 is TGCAGCGTTGTGCAGGGGGCGAACACTGAAGCTTTCTTT.

This clonotype was seen repeatedly, ten times or more. J is TRBJ2-1 and V is TRBV29-1; no reliable D call. The length of the CDR3 is 13 residues. CDR1 and CDR2 (germline): SQVTM, ANQGSEA. Trimming pared 4 bases from V and 0 bases from J, leaving 7 bases between. In DNA form, the CDR3 reads TGCAGCGTTGGCCAAGGCTCCTACAATGAGCAGTTCTTC. Translated, it gives CSVGQGSYNEQFF.

The chain carries TRBV20-1 and TRBJ1-1, with 8 nucleotides matching TRBD1. CDR1 and CDR2 (germline): DFQATT, SNEGSKA (reference sequence). V gave up 4 bases and J gave up 5 bases; unmatched junction bases: 9. The CDR3 is 14 amino acids. The CDR3, as DNA: TGCAGTGCTAACCGCAGGGGGCGAATGACTGAAGCTTTCTTT. This codes for CSANRRGRMTEAFF.

In this sample, this clonotype turned up a few times. The chain has TRBV27 and TRBJ2-1; TRBD1 or TRBD2 may be the D gene (5 bases each). Germline V gene data show CDR1 as MNHEY and CDR2 as SMNVEV (reference sequence). The CDR3 has 16 amino acids. The V end was cut by 3 bases, the J end by 0 bases, with 12 bases between. The CDR3 loop is CASSFRGLRSYNEQFF. CDR3 in DNA: TGTGCCAGCAGTTTCCGGGGCCTCCGCTCCTACAATGAGCAGTTCTTC.

This clonotype was recorded at least ten times. Here the CDR3 reads CASSLGRGAYEQYV. DNA of the CDR3: TGTGCCAGCAGCTTAGGGCGGGGGGCCTACGAGCAGTACGTC. The chain couples TRBV7-2 to TRBJ2-7; the match to TRBD2 covers 8 bases. The ends lost 1 base at V and 2 bases at J; junction bases unmatched: 1. Germline-derived CDR1 and CDR2 are SGHTA and FQGNSA. The CDR3 runs to 14 residues.

This clonotype was detected many times. The chain links TRBV12-3 or TRBV12-4 to TRBJ2-1; 11 bases match TRBD1. This CDR3 is built from 16 residues. With 4 bases clipped from V and 9 bases from J, the junction kept 11 bases outside the gene matches. The CDR3 here is CASSYRGQGVPGEQFF. The CDR3 nucleotides are TGTGCCAGCAGTTATAGGGGACAGGGGGTCCCGGGTGAGCAGTTCTTC.

In this sample, this clonotype turned up a few times. This chain connects TRBV7-9 to TRBJ2-1; tentatively, D is TRBD1 or TRBD2 (6 bases each). V shed 1 base and J shed 4 bases, with 11 bases lying between them. Germline V CDR1 and CDR2: SEHNR, FQNEAQ (reference sequence). The CDR3 consists of 15 residues. The DNA for the CDR3 is TGTGCCAGCAGCTTAGTCCAGGGGACTTACAATGAGCAGTTCTTC. Translating it yields CASSLVQGTYNEQFF.

This clonotype was picked up many times. The V call is TRBV12-3 or TRBV12-4, the J call TRBJ1-2, with TRBD1 matching over 8 bases. This CDR3 contains 13 residues. The J segment lost 7 bases and the V segment lost 5 bases, leaving 6 bases of the junction unmatched. CDR3 coding DNA: TGTGCCAGCAGTCCGGACAGGGTTCTTGGCTACACCTTC. Translating gives CASSPDRVLGYTF.

This clonotype has only one observation. The chain couples TRBV4-3 to TRBJ2-2, with D unresolved. This CDR3 has 15 amino acids. Germline CDR1 reads LGHNA; CDR2 reads YSLEER. V lost 1 base and J 3 bases, leaving 9 bases between the germline ends. The CDR3 sequence is CASSQVVPHTGELFF. The CDR3 DNA sequence: TGCGCCAGCAGCCAAGTCGTCCCTCACACCGGGGAGCTGTTTTTT.

The chain links TRBV6-5 to TRBJ1-4; weak D call: TRBD1 (6 bases). Trimming shortened V by 3 bases and J by 8 bases, and 19 bases separated the two germline ends. CDR1 MNHEY and CDR2 SVGAGI come from the germline V gene. This CDR3 contains 16 residues. CDR3 sequence: CASSYVSGGKEEKLFF. In DNA, the CDR3 is TGTGCCAGCAGTTATGTTTCGGGGGGCAAGGAGGAAAAACTGTTTTTT.

This clonotype was detected ten times or more. The rearrangement links TRBV6-5 to TRBJ2-1; D call uncertain. The V gene lost 4 bases and the J gene lost 2 bases, with 12 bases spanning the gap. This CDR3 region has 15 residues. CDR1 and CDR2 (germline): MNHEY, SVGAGI. As DNA, the CDR3 is TGTGCCAGCAGTTTTCTAGTAAGTCCCTACAATGAGCAGTTCTTC. It is translated as CASSFLVSPYNEQFF.

This clonotype was found many times. V and J are TRBV12-3 or TRBV12-4 and TRBJ2-3; the match to TRBD2 covers 13 bases. V was clipped by 6 bases and J by 6 bases; unmatched bases: 9. The CDR3 is made up of 16 amino acids. The CDR3 loop is CASSPGLAGAGDTQYF. CDR3 DNA: TGTGCCAGCAGCCCCGGACTAGCGGGGGCCGGGGATACGCAGTATTTT.